Included here is one T cell receptor (beta chain) sequence, with context. Its target is unknown. The sample comes from a study of breast tumors, draining lymph nodes, adjacent tissues. General study results and limits: Luminal-like breast cancer showed significantly greater tumor-nontumor repertoire similarity than basal-like breast cancer did.

Germline values: CDR1 KGHDR, CDR2 SFDVKD. The CDR3 has 17 amino acids. V was cut by 4 bases and J by 3 bases, with 21 bases left in between. TCRdb fed the multiplex PCR reads into MiXCR, producing one record per CDR3 protein. The sample lists about 15,000 distinct CDR3 sequences, roughly 50% occurring once. Input material: tumor-adjacent breast tissue. The receptor was isolated from a female donor with breast cancer. Some clones in this sample may be carry-over from other donors' samples. The chain recombines TRBV24-1 with TRBJ2-7; a weak D match, TRBD1 (6 bases). CDR3 nucleotides: TGTGCCACCAGTGACATTGAAGAACGGACAGCCGACTACGAGCAGTACTTC. Its protein product is CATSDIEERTADYEQYF.